This passage covers 6 T cell receptor beta chains from one sample sequenced in a study of T-cell reconstitution after alpha-beta-depleted transplantation in children. Using unique molecular identifiers, the investigators prepared the TCRbeta library. TCRdb independently ran MiXCR on the PCR reads; one entry per CDR3 protein. The sample carries roughly 500,000 distinct CDR3 sequences, about 18% recorded once. Material: PBMCs from the stem cell graft donor, obtained from the stem cell graft. These receptors all come from a human donor who donated a stem cell graft to a child with acute lymphoblastic leukemia.

Only a few counts were recorded for this clonotype. The chain links TRBV24-1 to TRBJ1-5, with D unclear. CDR1 KGHDR and CDR2 SFDVKD come from the germline V gene. This CDR3 is 16 amino acids long. Trimming removed 3 bases from V and 2 bases from J, with 13 bases in between. CDR3 DNA: TGTGCCACCAGTGATCCCGTTTGTAGGCGCAATCAGCCCCAGCATTTT. This sequence encodes CATSDPVCRRNQPQHF.

This clonotype was observed a handful of times. The V and J genes are TRBV4-1 and TRBJ2-4; the D is unclear. Germline V gene data show CDR1 as MGHRA and CDR2 as YSYEKL. The CDR3 runs 13 residues. The ends were cut back, 1 base at V and 8 bases at J, with 9 bases in the middle. CDR3: CASSQGVTDIQYF. CDR3 DNA sequence: TGCGCCAGCAGCCAAGGGGTCACGGACATTCAGTACTTC.

The chain couples TRBV27 to TRBJ2-3, with 10 bases fitting TRBD2. Germline CDR1 MNHEY, CDR2 SMNVEV (reference sequence). CDR3 size: 16 residues. With 5 bases clipped from V and 4 bases from J, the junction kept 9 bases outside the gene matches. The chain's CDR3 is CASSILAGVGPDTQYF. In DNA form, the CDR3 reads TGTGCCAGCAGTATTCTAGCGGGAGTGGGCCCAGATACGCAGTATTTT.

The chain links TRBV5-1 to TRBJ1-2, with 10 nucleotides matching TRBD1. Looked up from germline, CDR1 is SGHRS and CDR2 is YFSETQ. CDR3 length: 15 residues. Unmatched junction bases numbered 7, after V lost 4 bases and J lost 4 bases. The DNA for the CDR3 is TGCGCCAGCAGCCCCGACGGGACAGGGGCCTATGGCTACACCTTC. Amino acid sequence: CASSPDGTGAYGYTF. Combining the CDR3 with reference TRBV5-1 and TRBJ1-2 gives the whole variable domain KAGVTQTPRYLIKTRGQQVTLSCSPISGHRSVSWYQQTPGQGLQFLFEYFSETQRNKGNFPGRFSGRQFSNSRSEMNVSTLELGDSALYLCASSPDGTGAYGYTFGSGTRLTVV.

In its sample, this clonotype was seen a few times. V and J are TRBV12-3 or TRBV12-4 and TRBJ2-6; perhaps TRBD1 as D (6 bases). The CDR3 has 15 residues. V lost 6 bases and J 2 bases, leaving 11 bases between the germline ends. CDR3 loop: CASSSGDPGANVLTF. In DNA, the CDR3 is TGTGCCAGCAGCTCAGGGGACCCTGGGGCCAACGTCCTGACTTTC.

The chain employs TRBV3-1 and TRBJ2-7; TRBD2 matches at 14 bases. Losses at the gene ends were 4 bases for V and 0 bases for J; bases not matched to a gene: 5. This CDR3 contains 17 residues. Germline assignment: CDR1 LGHDT and CDR2 YNNKEL (reference sequence). CDR3 bases: TGTGCCAGCAGCCGAGGACTAGCGGGAGGCCGCTCCTACGAGCAGTACTTC. Its protein product is CASSRGLAGGRSYEQYF.